This passage covers 19 T cell receptor beta chains from one sample sequenced in a study of T cell changes during pregnancy in multiple sclerosis. Measured with immunoSEQ multiplex PCR; TCRdb has only the in-frame clones, and not every one. The data contain more than 20,000 clones, around 85% of them singletons. The material sequenced was CD8+ T cells from peripheral blood mononuclear cells, taken in the first trimester of pregnancy. The receptors derive from a female donor in good health, enrolled as a control in a pregnancy study.

This sequence joins TRBV11-1 and TRBJ2-5; 10 nucleotides match TRBD2. Trimming at V came to 1 base and at J to 2 bases, leaving 4 bases not matched to a gene. Germline V lookup: CDR1 SGHAT, CDR2 FQDESV (reference sequence). CDR3 length: 16 residues. The chain's CDR3 is CASSLDPAGGQETQYF. The CDR3 region has the DNA TGTGCCAGCAGCTTAGATCCAGCGGGGGGGCAAGAGACCCAGTACTTC.

This clone was recorded a few times. The chain combines TRBV7-9 with TRBJ1-4; D unresolved. The CDR3 length is 13 residues. Germline V gene lookup returns CDR1 SEHNR and CDR2 FQNEAQ (reference sequence). V lost 5 bases, J lost 6 bases, and 10 bases lay in between. The CDR3 region is CASSAPVDEKLFF. For the CDR3, the DNA is TGTGCCAGCAGCGCGCCGGTGGATGAAAAACTGTTTTTT.

This chain uses TRBV19 with TRBJ2-3; maybe TRBD2 (6 bases). Trimming shortened V by 6 bases and J by 2 bases, and 18 bases separated the two germline ends. This CDR3 has 16 residues. Germline V gene sequence: CDR1 LNHDA, CDR2 SQIVND (reference sequence). CDR3 loop: CASRTYSGSPTDTQYF. The CDR3 bases are TGTGCCAGTAGGACCTATTCCGGGAGCCCCACAGATACGCAGTATTTT.

CDR3 loop: CATSSPGQNYNEQFF. CDR3 in DNA: TGTGCCACCAGCAGTCCGGGACAGAATTACAATGAGCAGTTCTTC. This sequence joins TRBV15 and TRBJ2-1; 7 nucleotides line up with TRBD1. V shed 3 bases, J shed 4 bases, and the junction held 6 bases outside the gene matches. CDR1 LNHNV and CDR2 YYDKDF come from the germline V gene (reference sequence). The CDR3 is 15 residues long.

J is TRBJ1-1 and V is TRBV7-9; TRBD1 might be the D (5 bases). There are 15 residues in the CDR3. V dropped 4 bases and J dropped 2 bases, with 14 bases sitting between them. Germline values: CDR1 SEHNR, CDR2 FQNEAQ (reference sequence). This chain's CDR3 is CASSYGHNPNTEAFF. The CDR3 DNA reads TGTGCCAGCAGCTATGGACACAATCCAAACACTGAAGCTTTCTTT.

The chain is built from TRBV5-4 and TRBJ1-2, with D unresolved. This CDR3 spans 14 amino acids. The V gene's germline CDR1 is SGHNT and CDR2 YYREEE (reference sequence). The ends were cut back, 3 bases at V and 8 bases at J, with 17 bases in the middle. CDR3 nucleotides: TGTGCCAGCAGCTCCGAAACAGCCCTCAACGGCTACACCTTC. It encodes CASSSETALNGYTF. Based on the CDR3 plus reference TRBV5-4 and TRBJ1-2, the full variable domain is ETGVTQSPTHLIKTRGQQVTLRCSSQSGHNTVSWYQQALGQGPQFIFQYYREEENGRGNFPPRFSGLQFPNYSSELNVNALELDDSALYLCASSSETALNGYTFGSGTRLTVV.

V gene TRBV5-1 combines with J gene TRBJ2-1; D not resolved. This CDR3 spans 15 amino acids. Germline CDR1 reads SGHRS; CDR2 reads YFSETQ. V was pared by 2 bases and J by 3 bases, with 12 bases between. CDR3 in amino acids: CASSLTVLNYNEQFF. CDR3 bases: TGCGCCAGCAGCTTAACAGTACTCAACTACAATGAGCAGTTCTTC.

This clone occurred once. The chain uses TRBV4-2 and TRBJ2-3; the D is unclear. Trimming removed 3 bases from V and 2 bases from J, with 6 bases in between. This CDR3 comprises 13 residues. CDR1 LGHNA and CDR2 YNFKEQ come from the germline V gene. The CDR3 DNA reads as TGTGCCAGCAGCCAGTCTATCACAGATACGCAGTATTTT. Translation: CASSQSITDTQYF.

Here the CDR3 DNA reads TGTGCCAGCAGCTACGGGGGGGCAGAGGATACGCAGTATTTT. Protein: CASSYGGAEDTQYF. The V and J genes are TRBV7-3 and TRBJ2-3, with 8 bases aligning to TRBD2. Germline V lookup: CDR1 SGHTA, CDR2 FQGTGA. The CDR3 spans 14 residues. With 4 bases clipped from V and 6 bases from J, the junction kept 6 bases outside the gene matches. The complete variable domain, with remaining parts taken from reference TRBV7-3 and TRBJ2-3, reads GAGVSQTPSNKVTEKGKYVELRCDPISGHTALYWYRQSLGQGPEFLIYFQGTGAADDSGLPNDRFFAVRPEGSVSTLKIQRTERGDSAVYLCASSYGGAEDTQYFGPGTRLTVL.

The V call is TRBV29-1, the J call TRBJ2-5, with 7 bases lining up with TRBD1. The J call may be in error: the DNA end matches TRBJ2-7 better. The CDR3 spans 14 residues. Germline CDR1 is SQVTM and CDR2 is ANQGSEA. CDR3 loop: CSASPRGQTYEQYF. Here the CDR3 DNA reads TGCAGCGCCTCCCCCCGGGGACAGACCTACGAGCAGTACTTC.

J is TRBJ2-1 and V is TRBV6-5, with a weak D call TRBD1 (6 bases). Germline CDR1 reads MNHEY; CDR2 reads SVGAGI. The CDR3 totals 15 residues. Trimming cost V 5 bases and J 5 bases, with 16 bases left between them. As DNA, the CDR3 is TGTGCCAGCAGTACCACAGGGAACGGGAACAATGAGCAGTTCTTC. The encoded protein is CASSTTGNGNNEQFF.

The chain combines TRBV6-5 with TRBJ2-2, with a tentative D call TRBD1 (5 bases). Germline CDR1 MNHEY, CDR2 SVGAGI. This CDR3 spans 14 amino acids. The ends were cut back, 5 bases at V and 5 bases at J, with 12 bases in the middle. CDR3 residues: CASSVQGDTGELFF. The CDR3 DNA sequence: TGTGCCAGCAGTGTACAAGGGGATACCGGGGAGCTGTTTTTT.

This rearrangement joins TRBV18 to TRBJ2-7; D is possibly TRBD1 (5 bases). Germline lookup yields CDR1 KGHSH and CDR2 LQKENI. The germline V and J ends were trimmed by 3 bases and 2 bases, with 17 bases remaining between them. This CDR3 region has 16 residues. CDR3: CASSPYPRQSTYEQYF. The CDR3 DNA is TGTGCCAGCTCACCCTATCCTCGACAGAGTACCTACGAGCAGTACTTC.

DNA for the CDR3: TGCACCAGCAGCCAAGGGACTTCCCCCTTTAATGAGCAGTTCTTC. Amino acid sequence: CTSSQGTSPFNEQFF. The chain has TRBV1 and TRBJ2-1; TRBD2 is the table's D call and was not checked against the DNA. TRBV1 represents a pseudogene. The CDR3 has 15 residues.

This rearrangement joins TRBV11-2 to TRBJ1-5; D remains unclear. This CDR3 has 16 residues. The V end lost 0 bases, the J end lost 6 bases, and 15 bases lay between the germline ends. CDR1 is SGHAT, CDR2 FQNNGV, per germline. The CDR3 protein is CASSLDNSVAGQPQHF. In DNA, the CDR3 is TGTGCCAGCAGCTTAGATAATTCGGTCGCGGGTCAGCCCCAGCATTTT.

J is TRBJ1-2 and V is TRBV9, with D maybe TRBD1 (6 bases). The germline V gene has CDR1 SGDLS and CDR2 YYNGEE. The CDR3 is 13 amino acids. V dropped 7 bases and J dropped 2 bases, with 12 bases sitting between them. CDR3 coding DNA: TGTGCCAGCGGAGCTCAGGGGAACTATGGCTACACCTTC. Its protein product is CASGAQGNYGYTF.

The chain has TRBV19 and TRBJ2-7; D is uncertain. The CDR3 length is 15 residues. Trimming took off 3 bases at V and 7 bases at J, with 19 bases between the two ends. In germline, CDR1 is LNHDA, CDR2 SQIVND (reference sequence). The DNA for the CDR3 is TGTGCCAGTAGTATGCCCCGCCGTGGTCTACGAGAGCAGTACTTC. Translation gives CASSMPRRGLREQYF.

The CDR3 nucleotides are TGTGCCAGCAGCGTAGGGCAGGGCCTCACAGATACGCAGTATTTT. Encoded protein: CASSVGQGLTDTQYF. V and J are TRBV9 and TRBJ2-3; possible D gene TRBD1, 5 bases. The germline V gene encodes CDR1 SGDLS and CDR2 YYNGEE. Deletions cut 0 bases from V and 2 bases from J, with 10 bases between. The CDR3 spans 15 residues.

The chain has TRBV4-2 and TRBJ1-3; the D gene is possibly TRBD1 (6 bases). The length of the CDR3 is 16 residues. Germline V gene sequence: CDR1 LGHNA, CDR2 YNFKEQ. Between the trimmed V and J ends, which lost 1 base and 0 bases, there was a span of 10 bases. CDR3 amino acids: CASSQGTALSGNTIYF. The CDR3 DNA reads as TGTGCCAGCAGCCAAGGGACAGCTCTCTCTGGAAACACCATATATTTT.